What follows are 14 T cell receptor beta chains derived from one specimen sequenced in a study of blood T cells in healthy people across ages. Then a second PCR, running about 7 to 11 cycles, was carried out with a sample-barcoded 5' primer and a J-beta primer mix. TCRdb ran MiXCR on the 5' RACE reads and lists one entry per CDR3 protein. Seen here are around 940,000 distinct CDR3 sequences, roughly 51% observed once, and the top ten hold roughly a fifth. Material for sequencing was blood. The receptors were sampled from an older woman in good health.

This chain joins TRBV9 and TRBJ2-7; no firm D call. The last part of the DNA fits TRBJ2-5 better; the J call may be wrong. CDR1 is SGDLS, CDR2 YYNGEE, per germline. There are 13 residues in the CDR3. CDR3 protein: CASSVVERETQYF. CDR3 coding DNA: TGTGCCAGCAGCGTCGTGGAGAGGGAGACCCAGTACTTC.

The chain carries TRBV28 and TRBJ1-1; 7 bases fit TRBD1. Germline V lookup: CDR1 MDHEN, CDR2 SYDVKM. Trimming removed 6 bases from V and 3 bases from J; junction bases left unmatched: 22. This CDR3 has 19 amino acids. The DNA for the CDR3 is TGTGCCAGCAGGCTACGCATCGGGACAGCCAAACCAGGGGACACTGAAGCTTTCTTT. This gives the protein CASRLRIGTAKPGDTEAFF.

This clonotype was observed a handful of times. The chain joins TRBV21-1 to TRBJ2-1. TRBV21-1 is shown as a pseudogene. The CDR3 length is 15 residues. CDR3 protein: CASSNARGLYNEQFF. The DNA of the CDR3 is TGTGCCAGCAGCAATGCCAGGGGGCTCTACAATGAGCAGTTCTTC.

This clonotype was counted only a few times. This chain connects TRBV4-3 to TRBJ2-5; D remains ambiguous. CDR3 length: 15 amino acids. CDR1 is LGHNA and CDR2 is YSLEER in the germline V gene. V lost 1 base to trimming and J lost 0 bases, with 9 bases between them. The CDR3 protein is CASSQVLDYQETQYF. The CDR3 coding sequence is TGCGCCAGCAGCCAAGTCTTGGATTACCAAGAGACCCAGTACTTC.

The V and J genes are TRBV15 and TRBJ2-3; no firm D call. Looked up from germline, CDR1 is LNHNV and CDR2 is YYDKDF (reference sequence). The CDR3 has 14 amino acids. The V gene lost 0 bases and the J gene lost 8 bases, with 12 bases spanning the gap. The CDR3 nucleotides read TGTGCCACCAGCAGAGATAAAAACAAGGGTACGCAGTATTTT. Its protein is CATSRDKNKGTQYF.

This clonotype showed up just a few times. Germline is not matched at one junction end, which may reflect a read error. This chain joins TRBV5-1 and TRBJ2-1, with 10 bases matching TRBD2. Germline V CDR1 and CDR2: SGHRS, YFSETQ. CDR3 size: 16 residues. The CDR3: CASSWTSGSSYNEQFF. The CDR3 nucleotides read TGTGCCAGCAGCTGGACTAGCGGAAGCTCCTACAATGAGCAGTTCTTC. Full variable domain (rest looked up from reference TRBV5-1 and TRBJ2-1): KAGVTQTPRYLIKTRGQQVTLSCSPISGHRSVSWYQQTPGQGLQFLFEYFSETQRNKGNFPGRFSGRQFSNSRSEMNVSTLELGDSALYLCASSWTSGSSYNEQFFGPGTRLTVL.

The J gene is TRBJ2-4, the V gene TRBV28; the match to TRBD2 covers 9 bases. The DNA end is a closer match to TRBJ2-7, so the J assignment may be wrong. CDR3 length: 15 residues. From germline, CDR1 is MDHEN and CDR2 SYDVKM. CDR3 amino acids: CATLDLAGRSYEQYF. Written as DNA, the CDR3 is TGTGCCACCCTGGACCTAGCGGGACGCTCCTACGAGCAGTACTTC.

This clonotype was detected many times. The chain combines TRBV2 with TRBJ1-5, with D uncertain. This CDR3 spans 14 amino acids. V was shortened by 3 bases and J by 4 bases, with 10 bases between the two germline ends. Germline values: CDR1 SNHLY, CDR2 FYNNEI. CDR3 in amino acids: CASSEGFGNQPQHF. CDR3 sequence (DNA): TGTGCCAGCAGTGAGGGGTTCGGGAATCAGCCCCAGCATTTT.

In this sample, this clonotype turned up a few times. V gene TRBV7-7 combines with J gene TRBJ2-5; D is uncertain. The CDR3 covers 14 residues. The V gene's germline CDR1 is SSHAT and CDR2 FNYEAQ (reference sequence). V dropped 1 base and J dropped 0 bases, with 6 bases sitting between them. The CDR3 nucleotides are TGTGCCAGCAGCTTAGAAGGGTACCAAGAGACCCAGTACTTC. Translating gives CASSLEGYQETQYF.

This clonotype was recorded a few times. The chain links TRBV6-1 to TRBJ2-7; no clear D gene. V was pared by 7 bases and J by 0 bases, with 13 bases between. This CDR3 has 14 residues. The germline gives CDR1 MNHNS, CDR2 SASEGT. The CDR3 here is CASTLRSASYEQYF. CDR3 bases: TGTGCCAGCACCCTCAGAAGTGCCTCCTACGAGCAGTACTTC.

V gene TRBV28 combines with J gene TRBJ2-1; tentatively, D is TRBD1 or TRBD2 (5 bases each). Deletions cut 1 base from V and 8 bases from J, with 18 bases between. Germline V gene data show CDR1 as MDHEN and CDR2 as SYDVKM. This CDR3 has 16 residues. The DNA of the CDR3 is TGTGCCAGCAGTTTATCGGGCCAGGGAGTATTTGATGAGCAGTTCTTC. Translating gives CASSLSGQGVFDEQFF.

This rearrangement joins TRBV4-3 to TRBJ1-6; D is unclear. Germline V gene data show CDR1 as LGHNA and CDR2 as YSLEER. The CDR3 runs to 14 residues. The V gene lost 2 bases and the J gene lost 10 bases, with 12 bases spanning the gap. This CDR3 is CASSQRRGGSPLHF. The CDR3, as DNA: TGCGCCAGCAGCCAACGGCGGGGTGGGTCACCCCTCCACTTT.

The rearrangement links TRBV6-5 to TRBJ2-4; 8 bases map to TRBD2. The end of the DNA is better explained by TRBJ2-7, so the J call may be wrong. The CDR3 is 18 amino acids. Germline CDR1 and CDR2: MNHEY and SVGAGI. The CDR3 region has the DNA TGTGCCAGCAGTAACTTACCGGGACTAAGGACTAGCAGCTACGAGCAGTACTTC. Its translation: CASSNLPGLRTSSYEQYF.

In its sample, this clonotype was seen many times. The CDR3 DNA reads as TGTGCCAGCAGCTTAGCGGGAGTAGGAGAGACCCAGTACTTC. Its protein product is CASSLAGVGETQYF. The V call is TRBV7-2, the J call TRBJ2-5; maybe TRBD2 (5 bases). The CDR3 covers 14 residues. CDR1 and CDR2 (germline): SGHTA, FQGNSA. Trimming pared 0 bases from V and 4 bases from J, leaving 9 bases between.